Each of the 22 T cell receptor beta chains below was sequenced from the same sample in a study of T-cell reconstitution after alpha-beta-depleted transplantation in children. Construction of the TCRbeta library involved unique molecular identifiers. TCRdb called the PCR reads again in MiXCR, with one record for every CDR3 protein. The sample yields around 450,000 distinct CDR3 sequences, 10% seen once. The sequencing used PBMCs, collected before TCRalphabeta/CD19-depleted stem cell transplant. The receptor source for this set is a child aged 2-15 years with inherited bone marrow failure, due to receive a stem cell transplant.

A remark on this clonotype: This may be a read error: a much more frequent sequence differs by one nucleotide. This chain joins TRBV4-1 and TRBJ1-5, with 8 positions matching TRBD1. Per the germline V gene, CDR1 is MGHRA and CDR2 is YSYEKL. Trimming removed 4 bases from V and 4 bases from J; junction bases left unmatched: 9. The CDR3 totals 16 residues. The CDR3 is CASSLSQRTGNQPQHF. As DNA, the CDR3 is TGCGCCAGCAGCCTATCCCAAAGGACAGGGAATCAGCCCCAGCATTTT.

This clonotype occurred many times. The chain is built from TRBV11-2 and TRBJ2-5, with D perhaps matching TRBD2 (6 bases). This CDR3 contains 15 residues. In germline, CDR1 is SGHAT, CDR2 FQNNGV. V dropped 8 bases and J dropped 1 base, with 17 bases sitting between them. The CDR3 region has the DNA TGTGCCAGCGTAGGGGCTAGCGCCCGCCAAGAGACCCAGTACTTC. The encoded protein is CASVGASARQETQYF.

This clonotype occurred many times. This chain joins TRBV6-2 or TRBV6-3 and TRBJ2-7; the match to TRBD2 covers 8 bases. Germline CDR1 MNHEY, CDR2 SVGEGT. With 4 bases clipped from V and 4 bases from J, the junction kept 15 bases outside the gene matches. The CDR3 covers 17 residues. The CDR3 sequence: CASSSITSEAGGYEQYF. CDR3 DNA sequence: TGTGCCAGCAGTTCGATAACTAGCGAGGCGGGAGGATACGAGCAGTACTTC.

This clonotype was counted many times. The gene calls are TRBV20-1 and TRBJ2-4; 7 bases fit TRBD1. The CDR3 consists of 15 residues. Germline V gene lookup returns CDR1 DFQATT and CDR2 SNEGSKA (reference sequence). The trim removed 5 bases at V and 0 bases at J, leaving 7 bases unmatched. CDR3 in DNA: TGCAGTGCTCGAAGGGGGCGCCTAGCCAAAAACATTCAGTACTTC. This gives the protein CSARRGRLAKNIQYF.

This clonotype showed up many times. The CDR3 bases are TGTGCCAGCAGTGGAGGTGTGGTCTCCTACAATGAGCAGTTCTTC. Its protein product is CASSGGVVSYNEQFF. V gene TRBV6-1 combines with J gene TRBJ2-1; D is ambiguous. The CDR3 totals 15 residues. CDR1 MNHNS and CDR2 SASEGT come from the germline V gene. V was trimmed by 4 bases and J by 0 bases, leaving 10 bases between them.

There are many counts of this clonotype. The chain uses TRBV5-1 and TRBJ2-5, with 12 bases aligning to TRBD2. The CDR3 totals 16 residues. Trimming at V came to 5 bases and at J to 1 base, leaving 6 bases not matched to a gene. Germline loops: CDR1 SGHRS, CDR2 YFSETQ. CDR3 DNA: TGCGCCAGCAGTCCGGGACTAGCGGGCTCCCAAGAGACCCAGTACTTC. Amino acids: CASSPGLAGSQETQYF.

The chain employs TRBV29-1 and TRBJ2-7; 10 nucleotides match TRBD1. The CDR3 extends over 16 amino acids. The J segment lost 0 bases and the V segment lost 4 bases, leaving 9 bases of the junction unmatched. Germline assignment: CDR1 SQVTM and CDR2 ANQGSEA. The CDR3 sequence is CSVVSYGQGDSYEQYF. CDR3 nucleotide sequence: TGCAGCGTTGTGTCCTACGGACAGGGGGACTCCTACGAGCAGTACTTC.

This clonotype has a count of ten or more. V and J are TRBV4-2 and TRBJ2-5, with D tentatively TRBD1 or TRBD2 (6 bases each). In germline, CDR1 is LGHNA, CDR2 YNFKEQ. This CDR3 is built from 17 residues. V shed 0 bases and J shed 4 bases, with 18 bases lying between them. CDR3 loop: CASSQDGGGRGGETQYF. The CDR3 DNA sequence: TGTGCCAGCAGCCAAGATGGGGGTGGCAGGGGAGGAGAGACCCAGTACTTC.

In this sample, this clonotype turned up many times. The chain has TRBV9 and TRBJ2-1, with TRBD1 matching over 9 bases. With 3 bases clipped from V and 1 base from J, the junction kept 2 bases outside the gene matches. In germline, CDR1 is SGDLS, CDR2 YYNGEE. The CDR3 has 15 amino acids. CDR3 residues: CASSETGGSYNEQFF. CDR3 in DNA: TGTGCCAGCAGCGAGACAGGGGGGTCCTACAATGAGCAGTTCTTC. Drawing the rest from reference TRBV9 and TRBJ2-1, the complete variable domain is DSGVTQTPKHLITATGQRVTLRCSPRSGDLSVYWYQQSLDQGLQFLIQYYNGEERAKGNILERFSAQQFPDLHSELNLSSLELGDSALYFCASSETGGSYNEQFFGPGTRLTVL.

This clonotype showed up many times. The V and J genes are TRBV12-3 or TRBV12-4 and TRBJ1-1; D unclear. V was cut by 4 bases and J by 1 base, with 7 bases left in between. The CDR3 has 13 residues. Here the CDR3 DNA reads TGTGCCAGCAGTTGGCAGGAGAACACTGAAGCTTTCTTT. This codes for CASSWQENTEAFF.

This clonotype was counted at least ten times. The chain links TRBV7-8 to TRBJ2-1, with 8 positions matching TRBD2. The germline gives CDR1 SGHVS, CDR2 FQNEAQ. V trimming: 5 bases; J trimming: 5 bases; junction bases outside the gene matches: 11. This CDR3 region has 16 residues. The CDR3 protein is CASSPEAGGIHNEQFF. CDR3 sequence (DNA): TGTGCCAGCAGCCCCGAGGCGGGAGGAATCCACAATGAGCAGTTCTTC.

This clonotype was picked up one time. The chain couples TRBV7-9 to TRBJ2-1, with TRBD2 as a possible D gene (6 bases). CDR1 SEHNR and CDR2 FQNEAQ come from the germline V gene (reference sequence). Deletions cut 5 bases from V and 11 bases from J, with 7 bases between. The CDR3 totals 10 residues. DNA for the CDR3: TGTGCCAGCAGCGGCGGGAAGCAGTTCTTC. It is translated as CASSGGKQFF.

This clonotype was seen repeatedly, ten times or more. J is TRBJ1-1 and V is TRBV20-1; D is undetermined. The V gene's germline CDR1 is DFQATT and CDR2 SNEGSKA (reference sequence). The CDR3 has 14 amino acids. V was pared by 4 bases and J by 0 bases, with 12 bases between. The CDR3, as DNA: TGCAGTGCTACCCAGGCGTCCATGAACACTGAAGCTTTCTTT. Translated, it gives CSATQASMNTEAFF.

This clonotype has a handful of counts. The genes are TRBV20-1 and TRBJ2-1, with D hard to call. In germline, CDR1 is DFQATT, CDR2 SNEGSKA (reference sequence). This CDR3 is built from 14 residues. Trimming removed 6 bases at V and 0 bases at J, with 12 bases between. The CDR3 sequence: CSAALYSSYNEQFF. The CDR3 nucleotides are TGCAGTGCCGCACTTTACAGCTCCTACAATGAGCAGTTCTTC.

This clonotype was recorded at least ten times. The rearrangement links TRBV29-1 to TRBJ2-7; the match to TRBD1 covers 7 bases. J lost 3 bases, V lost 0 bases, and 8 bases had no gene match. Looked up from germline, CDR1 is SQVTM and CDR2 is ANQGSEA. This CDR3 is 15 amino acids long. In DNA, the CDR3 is TGCAGCGTTGAAGATCCAGGGACAGTGTACTACGAGCAGTACTTC. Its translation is CSVEDPGTVYYEQYF.

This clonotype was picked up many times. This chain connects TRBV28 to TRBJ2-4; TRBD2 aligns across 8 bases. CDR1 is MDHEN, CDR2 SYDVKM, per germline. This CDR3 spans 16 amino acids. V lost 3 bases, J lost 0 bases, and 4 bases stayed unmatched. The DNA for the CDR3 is TGTGCCAGCAGTTTGACTAGCGCGATAGCCAAAAACATTCAGTACTTC. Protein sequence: CASSLTSAIAKNIQYF. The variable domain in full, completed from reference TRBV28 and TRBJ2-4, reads DVKVTQSSRYLVKRTGEKVFLECVQDMDHENMFWYRQDPGLGLRLIYFSYDVKMKEKGDIPEGYSVSREKKERFSLILESASTNQTSMYLCASSLTSAIAKNIQYFGAGTRLSVL.

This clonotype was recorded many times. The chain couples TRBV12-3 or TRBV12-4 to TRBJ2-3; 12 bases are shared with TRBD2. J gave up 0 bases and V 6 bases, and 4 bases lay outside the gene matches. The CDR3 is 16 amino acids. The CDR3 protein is CASSTGLAGSTDTQYF. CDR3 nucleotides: TGTGCCAGCAGCACCGGACTAGCGGGGAGCACAGATACGCAGTATTTT.

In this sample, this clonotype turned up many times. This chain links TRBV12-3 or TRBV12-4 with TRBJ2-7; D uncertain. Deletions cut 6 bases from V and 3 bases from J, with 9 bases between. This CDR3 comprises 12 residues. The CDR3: CASSPTVYEQYF. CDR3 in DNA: TGTGCCAGCAGCCCTACTGTCTACGAGCAGTACTTC.

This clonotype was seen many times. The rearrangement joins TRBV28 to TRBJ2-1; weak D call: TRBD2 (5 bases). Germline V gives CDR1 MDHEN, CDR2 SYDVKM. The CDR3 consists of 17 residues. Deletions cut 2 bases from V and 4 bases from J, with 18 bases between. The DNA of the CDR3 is TGTGCCAGCAGTTTAACCTCTAGCACCTTATGGTACAATGAGCAGTTCTTC. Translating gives CASSLTSSTLWYNEQFF.

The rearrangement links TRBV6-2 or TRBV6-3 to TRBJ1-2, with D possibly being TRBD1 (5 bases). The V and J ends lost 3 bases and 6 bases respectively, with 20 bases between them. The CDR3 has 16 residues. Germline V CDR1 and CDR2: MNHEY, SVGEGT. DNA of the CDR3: TGTGCCAGCAGTTATAGCCACAGGAGTCTCTCCAATGGCTACACCTTC. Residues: CASSYSHRSLSNGYTF.

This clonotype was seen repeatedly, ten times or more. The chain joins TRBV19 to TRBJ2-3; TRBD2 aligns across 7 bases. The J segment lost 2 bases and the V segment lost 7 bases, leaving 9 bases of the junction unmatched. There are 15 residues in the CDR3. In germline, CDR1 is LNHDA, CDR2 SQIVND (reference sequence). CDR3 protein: CASTSAGVSTDTQYF. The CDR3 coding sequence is TGTGCCAGTACCTCGGCGGGGGTATCCACAGATACGCAGTATTTT.

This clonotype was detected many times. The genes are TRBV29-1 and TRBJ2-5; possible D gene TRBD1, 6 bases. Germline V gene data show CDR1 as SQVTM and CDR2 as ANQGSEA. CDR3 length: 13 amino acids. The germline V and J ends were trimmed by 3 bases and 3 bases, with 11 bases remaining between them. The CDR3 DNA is TGCAGCGTTGACCAGACAGGCGAAGAGACCCAGTACTTC. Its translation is CSVDQTGEETQYF.